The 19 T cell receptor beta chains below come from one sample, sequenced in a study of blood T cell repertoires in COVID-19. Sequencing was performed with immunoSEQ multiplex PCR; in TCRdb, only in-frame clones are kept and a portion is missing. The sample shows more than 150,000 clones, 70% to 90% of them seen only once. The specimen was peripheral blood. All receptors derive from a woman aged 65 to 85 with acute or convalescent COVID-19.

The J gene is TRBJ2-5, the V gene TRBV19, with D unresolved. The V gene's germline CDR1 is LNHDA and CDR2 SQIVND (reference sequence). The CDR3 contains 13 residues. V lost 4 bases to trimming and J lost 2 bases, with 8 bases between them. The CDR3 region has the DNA TGTGCCAGTAGTAACACCAGGCAAGAGACCCAGTACTTC. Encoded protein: CASSNTRQETQYF.

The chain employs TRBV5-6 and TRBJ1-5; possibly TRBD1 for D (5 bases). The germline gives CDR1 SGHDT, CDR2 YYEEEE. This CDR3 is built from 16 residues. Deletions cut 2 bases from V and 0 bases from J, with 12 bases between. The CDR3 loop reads CASSLLTDLSNQPQHF. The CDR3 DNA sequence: TGTGCCAGCAGCTTACTGACAGACCTTAGCAATCAGCCCCAGCATTTT.

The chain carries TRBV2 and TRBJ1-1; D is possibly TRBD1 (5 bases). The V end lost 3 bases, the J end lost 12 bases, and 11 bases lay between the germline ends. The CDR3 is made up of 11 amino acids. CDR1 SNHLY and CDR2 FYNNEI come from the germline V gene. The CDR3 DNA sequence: TGTGCCAGCAGTGAGGAACAGGCAACTTTCTTT. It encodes CASSEEQATFF.

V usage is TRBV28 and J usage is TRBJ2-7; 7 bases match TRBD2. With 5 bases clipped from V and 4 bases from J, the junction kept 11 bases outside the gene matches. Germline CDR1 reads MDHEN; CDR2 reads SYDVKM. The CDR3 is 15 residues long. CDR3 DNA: TGTGCCAGCAGTCCCATTGGGGGGGGTGAGTACGAGCAGTACGTC. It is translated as CASSPIGGGEYEQYV.

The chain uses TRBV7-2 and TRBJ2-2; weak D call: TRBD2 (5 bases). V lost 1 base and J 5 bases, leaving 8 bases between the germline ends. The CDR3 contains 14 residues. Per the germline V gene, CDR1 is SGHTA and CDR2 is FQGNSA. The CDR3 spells CASSLVTGTGELFF. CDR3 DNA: TGTGCCAGCAGCTTAGTAACGGGAACCGGGGAGCTGTTTTTT. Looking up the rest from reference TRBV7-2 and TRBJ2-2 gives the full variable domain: GAGVSQSPSNKVTEKGKDVELRCDPISGHTALYWYRQSLGQGLEFLIYFQGNSAPDKSGLPSDRFSAERTGGSVSTLTIQRTQQEDSAVYLCASSLVTGTGELFFGEGSRLTVL.

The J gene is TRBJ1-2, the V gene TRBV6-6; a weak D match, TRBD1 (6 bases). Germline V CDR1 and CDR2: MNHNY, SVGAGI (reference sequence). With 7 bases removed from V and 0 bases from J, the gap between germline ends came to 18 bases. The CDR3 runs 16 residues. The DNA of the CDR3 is TGTGCCAGCATCCTAACCCAGGGGACATCTAACTATGGCTACACCTTC. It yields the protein CASILTQGTSNYGYTF.

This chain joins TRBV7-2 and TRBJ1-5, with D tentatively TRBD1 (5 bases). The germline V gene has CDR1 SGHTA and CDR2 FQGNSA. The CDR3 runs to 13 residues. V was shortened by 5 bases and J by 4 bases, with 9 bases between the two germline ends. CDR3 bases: TGTGCCAGCAGCCCGCAGGGTAATCAGCCCCAGCATTTT. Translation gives CASSPQGNQPQHF. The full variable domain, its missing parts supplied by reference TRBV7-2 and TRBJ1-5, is GAGVSQSPSNKVTEKGKDVELRCDPISGHTALYWYRQSLGQGLEFLIYFQGNSAPDKSGLPSDRFSAERTGGSVSTLTIQRTQQEDSAVYLCASSPQGNQPQHFGDGTRLSIL.

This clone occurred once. The CDR3 DNA sequence: TGTGCCAGCTCACCTATCAATGCGGGGACTCAGCCCCAGCATTTT. This gives the protein CASSPINAGTQPQHF. V and J are TRBV18 and TRBJ1-5; tentative D call: TRBD1 (5 bases). From germline, CDR1 is KGHSH and CDR2 LQKENI. CDR3 size: 15 residues. V was pared by 3 bases and J by 6 bases, with 15 bases between.

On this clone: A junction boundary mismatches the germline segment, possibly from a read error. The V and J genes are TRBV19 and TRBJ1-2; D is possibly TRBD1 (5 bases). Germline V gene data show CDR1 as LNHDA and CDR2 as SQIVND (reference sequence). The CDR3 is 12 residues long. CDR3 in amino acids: CASTQPPAGLAF. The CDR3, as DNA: TGTGCCAGTACCCAACCGCCTGCAGGGTTAGCCTTC. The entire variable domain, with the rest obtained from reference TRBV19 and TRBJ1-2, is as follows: DGGITQSPKYLFRKEGQNVTLSCEQNLNHDAMYWYRQDPGQGLRLIYYSQIVNDFQKGDIAEGYSVSREKKESFPLTVTSAQKNPTAFYLCASTQPPAGLAFGSGTRLTVV.

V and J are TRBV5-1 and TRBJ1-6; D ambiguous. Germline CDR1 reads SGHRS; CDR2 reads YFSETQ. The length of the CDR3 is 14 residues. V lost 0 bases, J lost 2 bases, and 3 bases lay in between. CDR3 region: CASSLDTYNSPLHF. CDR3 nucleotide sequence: TGCGCCAGCAGCTTGGACACCTATAATTCACCCCTCCACTTT.

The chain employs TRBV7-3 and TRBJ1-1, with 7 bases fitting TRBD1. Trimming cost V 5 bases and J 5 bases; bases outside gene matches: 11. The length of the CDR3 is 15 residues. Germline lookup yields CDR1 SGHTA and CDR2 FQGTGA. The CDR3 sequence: CASSPRGAVGTEAFF. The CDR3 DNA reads TGTGCCAGCAGCCCCAGGGGGGCAGTAGGAACTGAAGCTTTCTTT.

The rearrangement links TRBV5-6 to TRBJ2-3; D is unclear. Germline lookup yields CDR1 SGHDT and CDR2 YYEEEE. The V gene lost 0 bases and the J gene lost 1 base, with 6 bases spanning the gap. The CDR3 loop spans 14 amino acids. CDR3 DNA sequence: TGTGCCAGCAGCTTGGGGGCCGGCACAGATACGCAGTATTTT. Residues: CASSLGAGTDTQYF.

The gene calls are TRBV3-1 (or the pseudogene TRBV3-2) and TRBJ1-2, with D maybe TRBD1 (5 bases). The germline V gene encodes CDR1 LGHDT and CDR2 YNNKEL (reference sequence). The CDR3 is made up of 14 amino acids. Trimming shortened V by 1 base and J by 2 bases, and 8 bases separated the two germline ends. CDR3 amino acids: CASSQVGGNYGYTF. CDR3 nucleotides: TGTGCCAGCAGCCAAGTGGGGGGGAACTATGGCTACACCTTC.

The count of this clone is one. The CDR3 reads CASSLAGGPTQETQYF. CDR3 nucleotide sequence: TGTGCCAGCAGCTTAGCGGGGGGCCCCACTCAAGAGACCCAGTACTTC. The chain links TRBV28 to TRBJ2-5, with 10 bases identical to TRBD2. Trimming cost V 6 bases and J 2 bases; bases outside gene matches: 9. The CDR3 totals 16 residues. In germline, CDR1 is MDHEN, CDR2 SYDVKM.

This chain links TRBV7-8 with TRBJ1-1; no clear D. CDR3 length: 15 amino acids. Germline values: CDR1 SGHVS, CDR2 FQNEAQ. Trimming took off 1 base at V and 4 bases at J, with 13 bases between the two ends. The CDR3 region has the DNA TGTGCCAGCAGCTTAGTTCTTCGGGGTTCCACTGAAGCTTTCTTT. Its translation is CASSLVLRGSTEAFF.

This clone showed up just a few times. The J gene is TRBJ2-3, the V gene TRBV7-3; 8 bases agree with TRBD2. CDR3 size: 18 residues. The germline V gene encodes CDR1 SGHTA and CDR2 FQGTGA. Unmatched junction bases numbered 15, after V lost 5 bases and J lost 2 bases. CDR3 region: CASSPTGGAGGPTDTQYF. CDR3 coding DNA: TGTGCCAGCAGCCCGACGGGTGGGGCGGGGGGCCCCACAGATACGCAGTATTTT.

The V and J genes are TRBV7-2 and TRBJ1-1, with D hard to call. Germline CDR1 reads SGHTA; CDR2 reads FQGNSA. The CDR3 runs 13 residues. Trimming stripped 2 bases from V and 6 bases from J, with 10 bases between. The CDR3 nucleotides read TGTGCCAGCAGCTTAAACGCCGGGGCTGAAGCTTTCTTT. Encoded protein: CASSLNAGAEAFF.

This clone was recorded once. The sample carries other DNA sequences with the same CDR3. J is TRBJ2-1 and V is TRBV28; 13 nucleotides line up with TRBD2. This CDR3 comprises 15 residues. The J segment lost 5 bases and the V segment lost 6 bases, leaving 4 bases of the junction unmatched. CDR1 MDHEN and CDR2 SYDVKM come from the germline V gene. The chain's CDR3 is CASSPGLAGDNEQFF. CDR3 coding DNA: TGTGCCAGCAGCCCCGGACTAGCGGGGGACAATGAGCAGTTCTTC.

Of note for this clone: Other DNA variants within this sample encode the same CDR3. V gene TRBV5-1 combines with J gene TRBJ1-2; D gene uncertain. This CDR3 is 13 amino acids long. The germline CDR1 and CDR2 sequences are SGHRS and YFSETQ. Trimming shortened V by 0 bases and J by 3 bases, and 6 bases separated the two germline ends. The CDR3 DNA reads TGCGCCAGCAGCTTGGCAGGCGACTATGGCTACACCTTC. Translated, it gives CASSLAGDYGYTF.